This TCR beta chain is drawn from a study of cytomegalovirus exposure and HLA in healthy donors. Likely unrecorded immune exposures existed in these nominally healthy donors. In the PCR, 60 Vbeta and 13 Jbeta primers were used. Assay: immunoSEQ multiplex PCR; the TCRdb copy retains only in-frame clones and omits some. The table counts roughly 77,000 clones; roughly 5.1% lies in the top ten. On this clone: The antigen remains unidentified.

V shed 3 bases and J shed 0 bases, with 9 bases lying between them. The CDR3 loop spans 15 amino acids. Per the germline V gene, CDR1 is MNHNS and CDR2 is SASEGT. Findings and caveats of the study: Reported results showed that the classifier diagnosed cytomegalovirus status with high specificity and sensitivity. It was taken for granted in presence/absence analyses that sequencing depth across donors was roughly uniform. Cytomegalovirus association was listed for 150 or so TCR beta chains.

The sample was PBMCs. V gene TRBV6-1 combines with J gene TRBJ1-3; D gene unclear. This sequence was found in a man aged 25 to 45 in good health and CMV-seronegative. The CDR3 spells CASSEEGYSGNTIYF. CDR3 nucleotides: TGTGCCAGCAGTGAGGAGGGCTACTCTGGAAACACCATATATTTT.